The 23 T cell receptor beta chains presented below share a single source sample, sequenced in a study of T cells in Graves' hyperthyroidism and ophthalmopathy. Template material for amplifying TCR beta CDR3 regions consisted of RNA transcripts. RT-PCR in the first round (using the HTBI primer set) targeted the TCR CDR3. MiXCR was run by TCRdb on the multiplex PCR reads, yielding one entry per CDR3 protein. Among about 640,000 distinct CDR3 sequences listed, around 20% were seen once. The sequenced sample was blood. These receptor sequences come from a man in his thirties or forties with Graves' ophthalmopathy.

The J gene is TRBJ2-3, the V gene TRBV4-1; tentative D call: TRBD2 (5 bases). The CDR3 consists of 16 residues. The germline V gene encodes CDR1 MGHRA and CDR2 YSYEKL. Trimming left V 0 bases short and J 2 bases short, with 12 bases between. CDR3 nucleotides: TGCGCCAGCAGCCAAGATCTTTGGGAGCCCACAGATACGCAGTATTTT. Protein: CASSQDLWEPTDTQYF.

The rearrangement links TRBV4-2 to TRBJ2-2; D not certain. CDR1 and CDR2 from the germline V gene are LGHNA and YNFKEQ. V lost 1 base, J lost 0 bases, and 12 bases lay in between. This CDR3 has 17 residues. CDR3 nucleotide sequence: TGTGCCAGCAGCCAAGGGGCCCAGAGGCCGAACACCGGGGAGCTGTTTTTT. This sequence encodes CASSQGAQRPNTGELFF.

The sample holds many counts of this clonotype. The chain recombines TRBV11-2 with TRBJ2-1; D may match TRBD1 or TRBD2 (6 bases each). This CDR3 comprises 14 residues. V lost 6 bases and J lost 7, with 16 bases in between. Per the germline V gene, CDR1 is SGHAT and CDR2 is FQNNGV. The CDR3 sequence: CASSPITGRNEQFF. Here the CDR3 DNA reads TGTGCCAGCAGTCCTATTACAGGGAGGAATGAGCAGTTCTTC.

Turning to this clonotype: A much bigger clone sits one base away, suggesting this may be a read error. V usage is TRBV18 and J usage is TRBJ2-3, with D possibly TRBD1 on 5 matching bases. The CDR3 consists of 15 residues. The germline V gene has CDR1 KGHSH and CDR2 LQKENI. The CDR3 reads CASSPMLQGTDAQYF. CDR3 in DNA: TGTGCCAGCTCACCAATGTTGCAGGGCACAGATGCGCAGTATTTT.

In this sample, this clonotype turned up many times. The chain has TRBV12-3 or TRBV12-4 and TRBJ2-5, with 7 bases that match TRBD2. Trimming removed 3 bases from V and 7 bases from J; junction bases left unmatched: 11. The CDR3 has 15 residues. The CDR3 bases are TGTGCCAGCAGTTTGGGTCTAGCGGTACTAGGGACCCAGTACTTC. The encoded protein is CASSLGLAVLGTQYF.

The rearrangement links TRBV27 to TRBJ2-1, with D perhaps TRBD1 (5 bases). The germline V gene encodes CDR1 MNHEY and CDR2 SMNVEV (reference sequence). The length of the CDR3 is 13 residues. The V gene lost 3 bases and the J gene lost 12 bases, with 15 bases spanning the gap. The DNA for the CDR3 is TGTGCCAGCAGTTTTTCCCAGGGCGGTCCGCAGTTCTTC. Protein product: CASSFSQGGPQFF.

This clonotype was recorded at least ten times. The chain recombines TRBV7-8 with TRBJ2-1, with TRBD1 matching over 9 bases. CDR3 length: 15 amino acids. Germline loops: CDR1 SGHVS, CDR2 FQNEAQ. Trimming at V came to 5 bases and at J to 4 bases, leaving 6 bases not matched to a gene. The CDR3 nucleotides are TGTGCCAGCAGCGGACAGGGGCCCATATACAATGAGCAGTTCTTC. Encoded protein: CASSGQGPIYNEQFF. Full variable domain (remainder filled in from reference TRBV7-8 and TRBJ2-1): GAGVSQSPRYKVAKRGQDVALRCDPISGHVSLFWYQQALGQGPEFLTYFQNEAQLDKSGLPSDRFFAERPEGSVSTLKIQRTQQEDSAVYLCASSGQGPIYNEQFFGPGTRLTVL.

This clonotype was detected a few times. The genes are TRBV20-1 and TRBJ2-1; 7 nucleotides line up with TRBD2. Per germline, CDR1 DFQATT and CDR2 SNEGSKA (reference sequence). After removal of 4 bases from V and 5 bases from J, the junction contained 11 bases not matched to a gene. The CDR3 extends over 15 amino acids. In nucleotides, the CDR3 is TGCAGTGCTAAGGGGATGGTAGCGGGTAACAATGAGCAGTTCTTC. Protein product: CSAKGMVAGNNEQFF.

This clonotype was seen only a few times. The DNA of the CDR3 is TGTGCCAGCAGTTTCAGGGAAAAACCCCAAGCGGGAGGGTGGATTGAGCAGTTCTTC. It specifies CASSFREKPQAGGWIEQFF. This rearrangement joins TRBV12-3 or TRBV12-4 to TRBJ2-1, with 10 bases identical to TRBD2. This CDR3 is 19 amino acids long. Losses at the gene ends were 3 bases for V and 9 bases for J; bases not matched to a gene: 20.

This clonotype was seen at least ten times. This sequence joins TRBV7-8 and TRBJ1-1, with a tentative D call TRBD1 (5 bases). The CDR3 consists of 13 residues. Looked up from germline, CDR1 is SGHVS and CDR2 is FQNEAQ. V lost 7 bases and J lost 3, with 12 bases in between. The chain's CDR3 is CASNDSWDTEAFF. The CDR3 DNA sequence: TGTGCCAGCAACGACAGTTGGGACACTGAAGCTTTCTTT. The entire variable domain, with the rest obtained from reference TRBV7-8 and TRBJ1-1, is as follows: GAGVSQSPRYKVAKRGQDVALRCDPISGHVSLFWYQQALGQGPEFLTYFQNEAQLDKSGLPSDRFFAERPEGSVSTLKIQRTQQEDSAVYLCASNDSWDTEAFFGQGTRLTVV.

The J gene is TRBJ2-1, the V gene TRBV7-2, with D possibly being TRBD1 (5 bases). Germline V CDR1 and CDR2: SGHTA, FQGNSA. The CDR3 is 13 residues long. V was trimmed by 5 bases and J by 9 bases, leaving 14 bases between them. CDR3 protein: CASSVGRVGEQFF. As DNA, the CDR3 is TGTGCCAGCAGCGTCGGCAGGGTTGGTGAGCAGTTCTTC.

This clonotype was observed many times. The gene calls are TRBV7-9 and TRBJ2-3; 11 bases fit TRBD2. Germline CDR1 and CDR2: SEHNR and FQNEAQ (reference sequence). The length of the CDR3 is 16 residues. V gave up 3 bases and J gave up 4 bases; unmatched junction bases: 6. The CDR3 DNA reads TGTGCCAGCAGCTTCCTACTAGCGGGAGTAGCAGATACGCAGTATTTT. The encoded protein is CASSFLLAGVADTQYF.

This clonotype has at least ten counts. This chain joins TRBV11-2 and TRBJ1-4; TRBD1 agrees at 7 bases. Looked up from germline, CDR1 is SGHAT and CDR2 is FQNNGV. The CDR3 is 16 residues long. The V segment lost 4 bases and the J segment 1 base; nucleotides outside the gene matches: 6. The CDR3 sequence is CASSSVRGRTNEKLFF. The DNA of the CDR3 is TGTGCCAGCAGCTCCGTAAGGGGGCGAACTAATGAAAAACTGTTTTTT.

The chain uses TRBV18 and TRBJ1-4; 10 bases map to TRBD1. In germline, CDR1 is KGHSH, CDR2 LQKENI. The CDR3 runs to 15 residues. V was clipped by 4 bases and J by 5 bases; unmatched bases: 4. The CDR3 sequence is CASSLGTGENEKLFF. The CDR3 DNA reads as TGTGCCAGCTCACTTGGGACAGGGGAAAATGAAAAACTGTTTTTT.

The chain employs TRBV27 and TRBJ1-1; perhaps TRBD1 as D (5 bases). This CDR3 region has 14 residues. Trimming shortened V by 2 bases and J by 1 base, and 8 bases separated the two germline ends. Germline-derived CDR1 and CDR2 are MNHEY and SMNVEV (reference sequence). The CDR3 nucleotides are TGTGCCAGCAGTTTAAGGGGTCAGAACACTGAAGCTTTCTTT. Translation gives CASSLRGQNTEAFF.

This clonotype has more than one count but fewer than ten. This chain connects TRBV6-1 to TRBJ2-5, with TRBD2 as a possible D gene (5 bases). The CDR3 is 12 amino acids. The V end lost 5 bases, the J end lost 5 bases, and 9 bases lay between the germline ends. Germline V gene data show CDR1 as MNHNS and CDR2 as SASEGT. DNA for the CDR3: TGTGCCAGCAGTCAACCGGGGGAGACCCAGTACTTC. It codes for CASSQPGETQYF.

This rearrangement joins TRBV7-2 to TRBJ1-2; unclear D gene. The CDR3 has 15 residues. V was trimmed by 8 bases and J by 2 bases, leaving 18 bases between them. The germline CDR1 and CDR2 sequences are SGHTA and FQGNSA. The CDR3 spells CASAQRAFSNYGYTF. CDR3 sequence (DNA): TGTGCCAGCGCGCAGAGGGCCTTTTCCAACTATGGCTACACCTTC. Supplemented by reference TRBV7-2 and TRBJ1-2, the full variable domain reads GAGVSQSPSNKVTEKGKDVELRCDPISGHTALYWYRQSLGQGLEFLIYFQGNSAPDKSGLPSDRFSAERTGGSVSTLTIQRTQQEDSAVYLCASAQRAFSNYGYTFGSGTRLTVV.

This clonotype occurred a few times. This chain uses TRBV19 with TRBJ2-7; the D gene is possibly TRBD2 (5 bases). Germline CDR1 LNHDA, CDR2 SQIVND (reference sequence). This CDR3 spans 15 amino acids. The germline V and J ends were trimmed by 5 bases and 3 bases, with 17 bases remaining between them. The CDR3 is CASSALASRNYEQYF. In DNA, the CDR3 is TGTGCCAGTAGTGCGCTGGCTAGCCGAAACTACGAGCAGTACTTC.

This clonotype was observed many times. The J gene is TRBJ2-1, the V gene TRBV5-8; 7 bases map to TRBD1. The length of the CDR3 is 15 residues. V trimming: 6 bases; J trimming: 7 bases; junction bases outside the gene matches: 13. The germline gives CDR1 SGHTS, CDR2 YDEGEE. The DNA of the CDR3 is TGTGCCAGCACCGTACAGGGGATCCCGGGGAATGAGCAGTTCTTC. Its translation: CASTVQGIPGNEQFF.

This clonotype has just a few counts. The V gene is TRBV19, the J gene TRBJ1-2; 7 bases fit TRBD1. The CDR3 spans 18 residues. Trimming at V came to 4 bases and at J to 0 bases, leaving 14 bases not matched to a gene. Germline CDR1 reads LNHDA; CDR2 reads SQIVND (reference sequence). Here the CDR3 reads CASSTSWGQRPTNYGYTF. The CDR3 coding sequence is TGTGCCAGTAGTACCTCTTGGGGACAGCGTCCAACTAACTATGGCTACACCTTC. The full variable domain, with the rest looked up from reference TRBV19 and TRBJ1-2, is DGGITQSPKYLFRKEGQNVTLSCEQNLNHDAMYWYRQDPGQGLRLIYYSQIVNDFQKGDIAEGYSVSREKKESFPLTVTSAQKNPTAFYLCASSTSWGQRPTNYGYTFGSGTRLTVV.

V is TRBV9 and J is TRBJ2-7; 8 bases map to TRBD2. Germline V gene lookup returns CDR1 SGDLS and CDR2 YYNGEE. The J segment lost 3 bases and the V segment lost 4 bases, leaving 9 bases of the junction unmatched. This CDR3 comprises 15 residues. CDR3 region: CASSPSGGGRYEQYF. The CDR3 nucleotides are TGTGCCAGCAGCCCCTCGGGGGGGGGCCGCTACGAGCAGTACTTC. Full variable domain (rest looked up from reference TRBV9 and TRBJ2-7): DSGVTQTPKHLITATGQRVTLRCSPRSGDLSVYWYQQSLDQGLQFLIQYYNGEERAKGNILERFSAQQFPDLHSELNLSSLELGDSALYFCASSPSGGGRYEQYFGPGTRLTVT.

The V and J genes are TRBV29-1 and TRBJ1-2, with D uncertain. Per germline, CDR1 SQVTM and CDR2 ANQGSEA. This CDR3 region has 14 residues. Trimming shortened V by 4 bases and J by 5 bases, and 17 bases separated the two germline ends. The CDR3, as DNA: TGCAGCGTTGGAGTCATTACCGGCGGATATGGCTACACCTTC. Encoded protein: CSVGVITGGYGYTF.

This clonotype was seen at least ten times. The chain is built from TRBV20-1 and TRBJ1-1; 7 nucleotides match TRBD1. From germline, CDR1 is DFQATT and CDR2 SNEGSKA (reference sequence). With 6 bases clipped from V and 4 bases from J, the junction kept 14 bases outside the gene matches. This CDR3 is 15 amino acids long. The CDR3 DNA reads TGCAGTGCGGCCGAACCGGGACAGCCGAGCACTGAAGCTTTCTTT. Translating gives CSAAEPGQPSTEAFF.